The 23 T cell receptor beta chains listed next were all sequenced from one sample in a study of shared clonotypes between healthy human individuals. The protocol was immunoSEQ multiplex PCR, while the TCRdb copy is restricted to in-frame clones and leaves out a portion. Here the sample spans 2 million to 3 million clones, over 85% being singletons. The sequencing input was naive CD4+ T cells from PBMCs. Subset of the sample: CD45RA+ positively selected. These receptors all stem from a man younger than 30 in good health. Some clones in this sample may be carry-over from other donors' samples.

The chain is built from TRBV27 and TRBJ2-1; D might be TRBD2 (6 bases). CDR3 length: 16 amino acids. Germline V CDR1 and CDR2: MNHEY, SMNVEV (reference sequence). The V and J ends lost 5 bases and 0 bases respectively, with 14 bases between them. CDR3 coding DNA: TGTGCCAGCAGTACCATCGCGGGGAGCTCCTACAATGAGCAGTTCTTC. Translated, it gives CASSTIAGSSYNEQFF.

CDR3 nucleotides: TGTGCCAGCAGTCGCGAGGCGGGACAGGGTCCCTACGAGCAGTACTTC. Its protein is CASSREAGQGPYEQYF. V is TRBV7-6 and J is TRBJ2-7; 9 nucleotides line up with TRBD1. The CDR3 spans 16 residues. Germline-derived CDR1 and CDR2 are SGHVS and FNYEAQ. The J segment lost 2 bases and the V segment lost 6 bases, leaving 11 bases of the junction unmatched.

This chain links TRBV6-5 with TRBJ1-2; D is uncertain. Germline lookup yields CDR1 MNHEY and CDR2 SVGAGI. The V and J ends lost 6 bases and 7 bases respectively, with 12 bases between them. The CDR3 runs to 12 residues. The CDR3 nucleotides are TGTGCCAGCAGGAATAACCCGGGTGGCTACACCTTC. The encoded protein is CASRNNPGGYTF.

The rearrangement uses TRBV28 and TRBJ1-2; no reliable D call. The V and J ends lost 6 bases and 8 bases respectively, with 19 bases between them. In germline, CDR1 is MDHEN, CDR2 SYDVKM. The CDR3 is 14 amino acids. CDR3 protein: CASSARGVTGGYTF. CDR3 sequence (DNA): TGTGCCAGCAGCGCTCGTGGGGTTACCGGAGGCTACACCTTC.

The chain links TRBV15 to TRBJ2-3; D could derive from TRBD1 or TRBD2 (5 bases each). V was cut by 3 bases and J by 5 bases, with 15 bases left in between. The CDR3 sequence is 15 residues long. The germline CDR1 and CDR2 sequences are LNHNV and YYDKDF (reference sequence). In nucleotides, the CDR3 is TGTGCCACCAGCAGGACGACTCGGGGCGGAGATACGCAGTATTTT. Translated: CATSRTTRGGDTQYF.

The chain carries TRBV15 and TRBJ1-5; 9 nucleotides align to TRBD1. In germline, CDR1 is LNHNV, CDR2 YYDKDF (reference sequence). Trimming cost V 0 bases and J 7 bases; bases outside gene matches: 7. The CDR3 is 16 amino acids. The CDR3 nucleotides read TGTGCCACCAGCAGAGAGCGTGGGACAGGGAGGCAGCCCCAGCATTTT. Amino acid sequence: CATSRERGTGRQPQHF.

Concerning this clone itself: One end of the junction is discordant with germline, which a read error may explain. The chain employs TRBV7-2 and TRBJ2-5; weak D call: TRBD2 (6 bases). Germline loops: CDR1 SGHTA, CDR2 FQGNSA. The CDR3 covers 15 residues. CDR3 loop: CASSLAQAGQGTQYF. The CDR3 region has the DNA TGTGCCAGCAGCTTAGCGCAGGCGGGGCAAGGGACCCAGTACTTC.

The gene calls are TRBV4-2 and TRBJ2-2; 12 positions match TRBD2. Germline CDR1 reads LGHNA; CDR2 reads YNFKEQ. V trimming: 0 bases; J trimming: 10 bases; junction bases outside the gene matches: 9. CDR3 length: 17 amino acids. The CDR3 region has the DNA TGTGCCAGCAGCCAAGAACCTAGCGGGAGGGCCTATGTGGAGCTGTTTTTT. It translates to CASSQEPSGRAYVELFF.

The CDR3 sequence: CASSLGGSTYEQYF. The CDR3 bases are TGTGCCAGCAGTTTAGGCGGGAGTACGTACGAGCAGTACTTC. This rearrangement joins TRBV28 to TRBJ2-7, with 7 bases that match TRBD2. Germline-derived CDR1 and CDR2 are MDHEN and SYDVKM. The CDR3 extends over 14 amino acids. V shed 2 bases and J 4 bases; nucleotides not matched to a gene: 5. Together with reference TRBV28 and TRBJ2-7, the CDR3 gives the full variable domain: DVKVTQSSRYLVKRTGEKVFLECVQDMDHENMFWYRQDPGLGLRLIYFSYDVKMKEKGDIPEGYSVSREKKERFSLILESASTNQTSMYLCASSLGGSTYEQYFGPGTRLTVT.

The chain carries TRBV28 and TRBJ1-1; the D is unclear. The germline V and J ends were trimmed by 6 bases and 5 bases, with 7 bases remaining between them. The CDR3 contains 11 residues. The germline gives CDR1 MDHEN, CDR2 SYDVKM. The CDR3 is CASRQRTEAFF. As DNA, the CDR3 is TGTGCCAGCAGGCAGAGGACTGAAGCTTTCTTT.

This clone was seen only a few times. The chain joins TRBV5-5 to TRBJ1-1; no clear D gene. V was clipped by 2 bases and J by 2 bases, with 1 base between them. The CDR3 contains 11 residues. The germline CDR1 and CDR2 sequences are SGHKS and YYEKEE (reference sequence). The CDR3 sequence: CASSFNTEAFF. The CDR3 coding sequence is TGTGCCAGCAGCTTTAACACTGAAGCTTTCTTT.

V usage is TRBV25-1 and J usage is TRBJ2-1; no definite D call. Trimming shortened V by 3 bases and J by 0 bases, and 0 bases separated the two germline ends. From germline, CDR1 is MGHDK and CDR2 SYGVNS. The CDR3 consists of 12 residues. The CDR3 DNA reads TGTGCCAGCAGTGACTCCTACAATGAGCAGTTCTTC. Encoded protein: CASSDSYNEQFF.

The rearrangement links TRBV5-4 to TRBJ1-2; the D is unclear. The CDR3 spans 13 residues. Germline V CDR1 and CDR2: SGHNT, YYREEE (reference sequence). V lost 6 bases and J lost 6, with 15 bases in between. CDR3 in DNA: TGTGCCAGCACTACCTGGGGTGGAGATGGCTACACCTTC. This codes for CASTTWGGDGYTF.

The chain carries TRBV9 and TRBJ2-3; unclear D gene. CDR3 length: 15 amino acids. CDR1 is SGDLS and CDR2 is YYNGEE in the germline V gene. The V gene lost 6 bases and the J gene lost 0 bases, with 14 bases spanning the gap. The CDR3 reads CASTIVANSTDTQYF. The CDR3 DNA sequence: TGTGCCAGCACAATCGTGGCGAATAGCACAGATACGCAGTATTTT.

This clone showed up just a few times. This chain connects TRBV7-8 to TRBJ1-2; D remains ambiguous. From germline, CDR1 is SGHVS and CDR2 FQNEAQ. The length of the CDR3 is 13 residues. V lost 1 base to trimming and J lost 8 bases, with 11 bases between them. The CDR3: CASSLGRMLGYTF. The CDR3 nucleotides are TGTGCCAGCAGCTTAGGGCGCATGTTAGGCTACACCTTC.

The chain has TRBV7-9 and TRBJ2-7, with 7 nucleotides matching TRBD2. CDR3 length: 15 residues. Germline CDR1 SEHNR, CDR2 FQNEAQ (reference sequence). Germline trimming cut 1 base from V and 2 bases from J; bases unmatched to any gene: 5. The CDR3 bases are TGTGCCAGCAGCTTAGTTGGACTAGGGACCTACGAGCAGTACTTC. This gives the protein CASSLVGLGTYEQYF.

The CDR3 region is CSVDTRGDLANEQFF. The DNA for the CDR3 is TGCAGCGTTGACACAAGAGGGGACCTAGCTAATGAGCAGTTCTTC. V is TRBV29-1 and J is TRBJ2-1, with D possibly being TRBD1 or TRBD2 (5 bases each). The CDR3 length is 15 residues. Trimming shortened V by 3 bases and J by 7 bases, and 19 bases separated the two germline ends. Per the germline V gene, CDR1 is SQVTM and CDR2 is ANQGSEA.

V is TRBV28 and J is TRBJ2-7, with 8 bases that match TRBD2. V lost 7 bases to trimming and J lost 2 bases; unmatched junction nucleotides: 13. The CDR3 length is 16 residues. Germline V CDR1 and CDR2: MDHEN, SYDVKM. DNA of the CDR3: TGTGCCAGCATGGGTGGCGGGGGGAGGGCAGCCTACGAGCAGTACTTC. It codes for CASMGGGGRAAYEQYF.

This CDR3 is CASSGSGTGGMDEQFF. The CDR3 region has the DNA TGCGCCAGCAGCGGTTCCGGGACAGGGGGAATGGATGAGCAGTTCTTC. The J gene is TRBJ2-1, the V gene TRBV5-1; TRBD1 aligns across 11 bases. Germline V lookup: CDR1 SGHRS, CDR2 YFSETQ. The V segment lost 4 bases and the J segment 8 bases; nucleotides outside the gene matches: 11. The CDR3 covers 16 residues.

This clone was observed a single time. The chain recombines TRBV11-2 with TRBJ2-5, with 8 nucleotides matching TRBD1. CDR1 is SGHAT, CDR2 FQNNGV, per germline. Losses at the gene ends were 4 bases for V and 7 bases for J; bases not matched to a gene: 5. The CDR3 is 13 residues long. The CDR3 sequence: CASSSDRVGTQYF. DNA of the CDR3: TGTGCCAGCAGCTCGGACAGGGTGGGGACCCAGTACTTC. The full variable domain, completed using reference TRBV11-2 and TRBJ2-5, is EAGVAQSPRYKIIEKRQSVAFWCNPISGHATLYWYQQILGQGPKLLIQFQNNGVVDDSQLPKDRFSAERLKGVDSTLKIQPAKLEDSAVYLCASSSDRVGTQYFGPGTRLLVL.

CDR3 sequence reads: CASSLVGLSGYGYTF. CDR3 bases: TGCGCCAGCAGCTTGGTTGGCCTCTCGGGCTATGGCTACACCTTC. The chain recombines TRBV5-1 with TRBJ1-2, with D hard to call. The CDR3 is 15 amino acids. Trimming stripped 0 bases from V and 4 bases from J, with 13 bases between. In germline, CDR1 is SGHRS, CDR2 YFSETQ. The full variable domain, its missing parts supplied by reference TRBV5-1 and TRBJ1-2, is KAGVTQTPRYLIKTRGQQVTLSCSPISGHRSVSWYQQTPGQGLQFLFEYFSETQRNKGNFPGRFSGRQFSNSRSEMNVSTLELGDSALYLCASSLVGLSGYGYTFGSGTRLTVV.

The V call is TRBV7-9, the J call TRBJ1-5, with 7 bases lining up with TRBD1. CDR3 length: 15 residues. The ends lost 5 bases at V and 9 bases at J; junction bases unmatched: 13. Germline V lookup: CDR1 SEHNR, CDR2 FQNEAQ (reference sequence). CDR3 sequence reads: CASSAGRGQRGPQHF. In DNA form, the CDR3 reads TGTGCCAGCAGCGCAGGTAGGGGGCAGAGGGGGCCCCAGCATTTT.

In this sample, this clone turned up a few times. This CDR3 is also generated by other DNA sequences in the sample. J is TRBJ1-1 and V is TRBV6-5, with D unresolved. Germline V gives CDR1 MNHEY, CDR2 SVGAGI. Trimming took off 2 bases at V and 5 bases at J, with 9 bases between the two ends. This CDR3 region has 13 residues. CDR3: CASSYERGTEAFF. CDR3 coding DNA: TGTGCCAGCAGTTACGAGCGGGGTACTGAAGCTTTCTTT.